This T cell receptor beta chain appears in the sequencing data of a study of early T cells in non-severe SARS-CoV-2 infection. The V and J ends lost 3 bases and 3 bases respectively, with 6 bases between them. Per the germline V gene, CDR1 is LNHDA and CDR2 is SQIVND (reference sequence). This CDR3 is 12 amino acids long. This clonotype has just a few counts. MiXCR, run by TCRdb on the 5' RACE reads, gives a single entry per CDR3 protein. The sample contains 85,000 to 100,000 distinct CDR3 sequences, 9.5% to 11% of which appear only once. The sequence was collected from an adult who was a healthcare worker with PCR-confirmed SARS-CoV-2 infection or an uninfected control (not recorded which). The sequencing here drew on whole blood, taken at baseline. This chain links TRBV19 with TRBJ2-7; D perhaps matches TRBD2 (6 bases). The CDR3 loop reads CASSMEGYEQYF. The DNA of the CDR3 is TGTGCCAGTAGTATGGAGGGCTACGAGCAGTACTTC. Drawing the rest from reference TRBV19 and TRBJ2-7, the complete variable domain is DGGITQSPKYLFRKEGQNVTLSCEQNLNHDAMYWYRQDPGQGLRLIYYSQIVNDFQKGDIAEGYSVSREKKESFPLTVTSAQKNPTAFYLCASSMEGYEQYFGPGTRLTVT.